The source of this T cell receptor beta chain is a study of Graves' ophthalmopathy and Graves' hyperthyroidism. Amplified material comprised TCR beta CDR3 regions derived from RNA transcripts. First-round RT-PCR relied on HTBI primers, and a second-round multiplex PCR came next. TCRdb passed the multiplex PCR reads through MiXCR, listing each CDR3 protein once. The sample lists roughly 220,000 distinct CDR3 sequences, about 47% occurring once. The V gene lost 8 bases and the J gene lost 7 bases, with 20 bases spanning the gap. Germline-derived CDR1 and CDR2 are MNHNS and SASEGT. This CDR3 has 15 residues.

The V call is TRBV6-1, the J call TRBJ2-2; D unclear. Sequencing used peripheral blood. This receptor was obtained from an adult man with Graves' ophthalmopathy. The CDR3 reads CASRSPQTRLGELFF. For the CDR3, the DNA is TGTGCCAGCCGATCCCCGCAGACTCGACTCGGGGAGCTGTTTTTT.